Listed below are T cell receptor beta chains from one sample, sequenced in a study of cytotoxic CD8 clonotypes in ibrutinib-treated CLL. Sequencing used immunoSEQ multiplex PCR; TCRdb keeps in-frame clones, though not all of them. The table shows 130,000 to 150,000 clones, with roughly 83% occurring only once. The source material was PBMCs, sampled after 12 months of ibrutinib treatment. Receptor source: a human donor with chronic lymphocytic leukemia. The CDR3 runs from the conserved cysteine through the conserved F or W. The order of the fields is D gene, J gene, clone size, V gene, CDR3 protein, CDR3 DNA. D genes are given only for firm matches. A clone size is listed for some rows: how often the clone was seen (once, few, many), or a class if it is expanded.

>.|TRBJ1-3|few|TRBV7-9
CASSLPVTNTIYF
TGTGCCAGCAGCTTGCCTGTCACCAACACCATATATTTT
>.|TRBJ2-5|few|TRBV18
CASSPRRDETQYF
TGTGCCAGCTCACCAAGAAGGGATGAGACCCAGTACTTC
>TRBD2|TRBJ2-1|.|TRBV28
CASSKGLAGGNEQFF
TGTGCCAGCAGTAAGGGACTAGCGGGGGGCAATGAGCAGTTCTTC
>.|TRBJ2-1|once|TRBV20-1
CSARAYNEQFF
TGCAGTGCTAGAGCGTACAATGAGCAGTTCTTC
>.|TRBJ1-1|.|TRBV5-1
CASSFDSVGTEAFF
TGCGCCAGCAGCTTCGACAGTGTGGGCACTGAAGCTTTCTTT
>TRBD2|TRBJ2-3|.|TRBV7-2
CASSLGHGGGPADTQYF
TGTGCCAGCAGCTTAGGGCATGGGGGAGGGCCAGCAGATACGCAGTATTTT
>TRBD1|TRBJ2-7|.|TRBV10-3
CAISESTGGEQYF
TGTGCCATCAGTGAGTCTACAGGGGGCGAGCAGTACTTC
>.|TRBJ1-5|.|TRBV27
CASSPGTYSNQPQHF
TGTGCCAGCAGCCCCGGGACCTATAGCAATCAGCCCCAGCATTTT
>TRBD1|TRBJ2-7|.|TRBV5-1
CASSAGQGAGEQYF
TGCGCCAGCAGCGCGGGACAGGGGGCGGGCGAGCAGTACTTC
>TRBD2|TRBJ2-3|.|TRBV7-2
CASSPRTSGRTQYF
TGTGCCAGCAGCCCACGGACTAGCGGGAGAACGCAGTATTTT
>.|TRBJ2-7|.|TRBV2
CASSESPGKEYF
TGTGCCAGCAGTGAATCCCCCGGTAAGGAGTACTTC
>.|TRBJ2-7|.|TRBV7-9
CASSHLLRDGPYEQYF
TGTGCCAGCAGCCACCTGCTCCGGGACGGTCCCTACGAGCAGTACTTC
>.|TRBJ2-3|.|TRBV10-3
CAISDRADTQYF
TGTGCCATCAGTGACAGGGCAGATACGCAGTATTTT
>TRBD1|TRBJ2-7|.|TRBV5-1
CASSLDYRGPVYEQYF
TGCGCCAGCAGCTTAGATTACAGGGGTCCGGTCTACGAGCAGTACTTC
>TRBD1|TRBJ1-4|.|TRBV14
CASSRTGGASGNEKLFF
TGTGCCAGCAGCCGGACAGGGGGCGCGTCCGGTAATGAAAAACTGTTTTTT
>TRBD1|TRBJ2-7|few|TRBV5-1
CASATDRISYEQYF
TGCGCCAGCGCAACGGACAGGATCTCCTACGAGCAGTACTTC
>TRBD2|TRBJ2-5|.|TRBV7-7
CASSLVAGVGETQYF
TGTGCTAGCAGCTTAGTAGCGGGAGTTGGAGAGACCCAGTACTTC